One and the same sample provided the 21 T cell receptor beta chains below, sequenced in a study of blood T cell repertoires in COVID-19. TCRdb keeps only in-frame clones here, not all; method: immunoSEQ multiplex PCR. The sample consists of 250,000 or so clones, approximately 88% of them appearing once. The sequenced sample consisted of PBMCs or T cells enriched from blood (not recorded which). These receptors were obtained from a woman between 40 and 50 years old who had been exposed to COVID-19.

CDR3 sequence reads: CASTLRVRTDTQYF. CDR3 sequence (DNA): TGTGCCAGCACCCTACGGGTCCGCACAGATACGCAGTATTTT. The chain uses TRBV6-6 and TRBJ2-3; D not resolved. CDR3 length: 14 residues. Germline-derived CDR1 and CDR2 are MNHNY and SVGAGI (reference sequence). Trimming cost V 7 bases and J 1 base, with 12 bases left between them.

The rearrangement links TRBV14 to TRBJ2-5; D is undetermined. V lost 6 bases to trimming and J lost 8 bases, with 13 bases between them. This CDR3 is built from 12 residues. The germline V gene encodes CDR1 SGHDN and CDR2 FVKESK. This chain's CDR3 is CASSQNRYTQYF. The CDR3 DNA reads as TGTGCCAGCAGTCAGAACCGTTATACCCAGTACTTC.

The V call is TRBV7-6, the J call TRBJ1-3; 8 bases align to TRBD1. Trimming at V came to 5 bases and at J to 0 bases, leaving 3 bases not matched to a gene. The germline V gene encodes CDR1 SGHVS and CDR2 FNYEAQ. The CDR3 is made up of 15 amino acids. The CDR3, as DNA: TGTGCCAGCAGCCCCGGGACAGGCTCTGGAAACACCATATATTTT. This sequence encodes CASSPGTGSGNTIYF.

This chain links TRBV6-5 with TRBJ2-1; 8 nucleotides line up with TRBD1. V was clipped by 3 bases and J by 10 bases; unmatched bases: 11. The CDR3 extends over 15 amino acids. CDR1 MNHEY and CDR2 SVGAGI come from the germline V gene. Written as DNA, the CDR3 is TGTGCCAGCAGTTATAGGGGACGCAGGGGGCGGGAGCAGTTCTTC. Its translation: CASSYRGRRGREQFF.

In regard to this clone: A junction boundary mismatches the germline segment, possibly from a read error. This chain links TRBV5-1 with TRBJ2-1, with TRBD2 as a possible D gene (6 bases). Germline lookup yields CDR1 SGHRS and CDR2 YFSETQ. The CDR3 sequence is 13 residues long. The DNA for the CDR3 is TGTGCCAGCAGGCGGGAAGCCCTCTATGAGCAGTTCTTC. Its translation: CASRREALYEQFF.

This chain links TRBV6-5 with TRBJ1-1; 7 bases map to TRBD1. The CDR3 is 13 amino acids. CDR1 is MNHEY and CDR2 is SVGAGI in the germline V gene. The trim removed 5 bases at V and 9 bases at J, leaving 9 bases unmatched. The CDR3 DNA sequence: TGTGCCAGCAGTCCCTACCGGGACAGAAAAGCTTTCTTT. Translated: CASSPYRDRKAFF.

The CDR3 loop is CASRKVGGRSEQYF. The CDR3 coding sequence is TGTGCCAGTAGGAAGGTGGGAGGGCGATCCGAGCAGTACTTC. The chain couples TRBV19 to TRBJ2-7; 7 bases fit TRBD2. The V segment lost 6 bases and the J segment 6 bases; nucleotides outside the gene matches: 11. This CDR3 has 14 amino acids. Looked up from germline, CDR1 is LNHDA and CDR2 is SQIVND (reference sequence). Using reference TRBV19 and TRBJ2-7 for the parts outside the CDR3, the full variable domain is DGGITQSPKYLFRKEGQNVTLSCEQNLNHDAMYWYRQDPGQGLRLIYYSQIVNDFQKGDIAEGYSVSREKKESFPLTVTSAQKNPTAFYLCASRKVGGRSEQYFGPGTRLTVT.

The chain carries TRBV11-3 and TRBJ2-5; 11 positions match TRBD2. The CDR3 contains 17 residues. The germline CDR1 and CDR2 sequences are SGHNT and YENEEA. Trimming at V came to 4 bases and at J to 5 bases, leaving 12 bases not matched to a gene. The CDR3 is CASSSIAGGRRRETQYF. The CDR3 DNA reads TGTGCCAGCAGCTCCATAGCGGGAGGGCGACGGCGGGAGACCCAGTACTTC.

V gene TRBV23-1 combines with J gene TRBJ2-7, with 12 bases that match TRBD1. TRBV23-1 has ORF status, its function being uncertain. V was clipped by 4 bases and J by 6 bases; unmatched bases: 4. The CDR3 is made up of 14 amino acids. The CDR3 is CASSRDRGPSEQYV. CDR3 nucleotides: TGCGCCAGCAGTCGGGACAGGGGGCCGTCCGAGCAGTACGTC.

V gene TRBV19 combines with J gene TRBJ2-2; TRBD1 might be the D (5 bases). This CDR3 region has 15 residues. CDR1 is LNHDA and CDR2 is SQIVND in the germline V gene (reference sequence). The germline V and J ends were trimmed by 3 bases and 4 bases, with 12 bases remaining between them. This chain's CDR3 is CASSIVRVTTGELFF. The CDR3 DNA follows: TGTGCCAGTAGTATCGTCAGGGTGACCACCGGGGAGCTGTTTTTT.

This chain connects TRBV18 to TRBJ2-1; 7 nucleotides agree with TRBD1. The CDR3 covers 16 residues. V gave up 3 bases and J gave up 2 bases; unmatched junction bases: 7. Per the germline V gene, CDR1 is KGHSH and CDR2 is LQKENI. CDR3 bases: TGTGCCAGCTCACCTGAAAAACAGGGGACCTACAATGAGCAGTTCTTC. Translating gives CASSPEKQGTYNEQFF.

The rearrangement uses TRBV10-3 and TRBJ2-6, with D maybe TRBD1 (5 bases). With 6 bases removed from V and 0 bases from J, the gap between germline ends came to 9 bases. CDR1 is ENHRY, CDR2 SYGVKD, per germline. The CDR3 is 15 amino acids. CDR3 protein: CAIRPDSSGANVLTF. CDR3 coding DNA: TGTGCCATCAGGCCCGACAGCTCTGGGGCCAACGTCCTGACTTTC.

V is TRBV28 and J is TRBJ1-2, with 8 bases that match TRBD1. V was pared by 1 base and J by 7 bases, with 5 bases of the junction left unmatched. Germline CDR1 is MDHEN and CDR2 is SYDVKM. The CDR3 length is 14 residues. DNA of the CDR3: TGTGCCAGCAGTTTATCCCCGACAGGGGTTGGCTACACCTTC. Amino acids: CASSLSPTGVGYTF.

The genes are TRBV7-2 and TRBJ2-2; a weak D match, TRBD1 (5 bases). The CDR3 has 14 residues. Germline loops: CDR1 SGHTA, CDR2 FQGNSA. Deletions cut 4 bases from V and 1 base from J, with 7 bases between. CDR3 sequence reads: CASSSDRNTGELFF. The CDR3 coding sequence is TGTGCCAGCAGCTCCGACAGGAACACCGGGGAGCTGTTTTTT.

V and J are TRBV28 and TRBJ1-5; tentative D call: TRBD1 (5 bases). The V end lost 1 base, the J end lost 7 bases, and 14 bases lay between the germline ends. The CDR3 runs to 15 residues. CDR1 MDHEN and CDR2 SYDVKM come from the germline V gene. The CDR3 DNA is TGTGCCAGCAGTTTATCAGGCAGGGTGGGACAGCCCCAGCATTTT. It codes for CASSLSGRVGQPQHF.

J is TRBJ2-7 and V is TRBV9; a possible D gene is TRBD2 (6 bases). Germline lookup yields CDR1 SGDLS and CDR2 YYNGEE. V was pared by 0 bases and J by 5 bases, with 18 bases between. This CDR3 region has 16 residues. The CDR3, as DNA: TGTGCCAGCAGCGTAGCTTGGGGGGATGAGGCTGACGAGCAGTACTTC. This gives the protein CASSVAWGDEADEQYF.

The rearrangement uses TRBV5-1 and TRBJ2-7; D is unresolved. V was trimmed by 0 bases and J by 5 bases, leaving 18 bases between them. This CDR3 comprises 16 residues. The germline V gene encodes CDR1 SGHRS and CDR2 YFSETQ. CDR3 bases: TGCGCCAGCAGCTTGGTTCCCCCTCCCGCTGGGCACGAGCAGTACTTC. This codes for CASSLVPPPAGHEQYF.

The J gene is TRBJ1-5, the V gene TRBV30; 10 nucleotides line up with TRBD1. V dropped 3 bases and J dropped 6; count of bases not matched to a gene: 8. The CDR3 sequence is 15 residues long. CDR1 is GTSNPN, CDR2 SVGIG, per germline (reference sequence). The CDR3 region has the DNA TGTGCCTGGAGGAACCCGGGACAGGGGAGTCAGCCCCAGCATTTT. This translates into CAWRNPGQGSQPQHF.

The V and J genes are TRBV6-5 and TRBJ2-2; tentatively, D is TRBD2 (5 bases). The germline gives CDR1 MNHEY, CDR2 SVGAGI. V lost 0 bases, J lost 7 bases, and 9 bases lay in between. CDR3 length equals 14 residues. CDR3 sequence reads: CASSYSPGFGELFF. The CDR3, as DNA: TGTGCCAGCAGTTACTCTCCGGGATTCGGGGAGCTGTTTTTT.

The gene calls are TRBV6-5 and TRBJ1-4; TRBD1 agrees at 9 bases. With V trimmed by 6 bases and J by 7 bases, 9 bases remained unmatched. Germline CDR1 is MNHEY and CDR2 is SVGAGI. The CDR3 covers 15 residues. The DNA of the CDR3 is TGTGCCAGCAGGGACAGGGGTTCGGCGGCTGAAAAACTGTTTTTT. It is translated as CASRDRGSAAEKLFF.

This rearrangement joins TRBV7-9 to TRBJ2-2; D gene unclear. With 5 bases removed from V and 6 bases from J, the gap between germline ends came to 22 bases. This CDR3 contains 17 residues. The germline V gene encodes CDR1 SEHNR and CDR2 FQNEAQ (reference sequence). The CDR3 spells CASSPPKASQVSGELFF. CDR3 DNA sequence: TGTGCCAGCAGCCCACCGAAGGCGAGTCAGGTATCCGGGGAGCTGTTTTTT. The whole variable domain, remainder taken from reference TRBV7-9 and TRBJ2-2, is DTGVSQNPRHKITKRGQNVTFRCDPISEHNRLYWYRQTLGQGPEFLTYFQNEAQLEKSRLLSDRFSAERPKGSFSTLEIQRTEQGDSAMYLCASSPPKASQVSGELFFGEGSRLTVL.